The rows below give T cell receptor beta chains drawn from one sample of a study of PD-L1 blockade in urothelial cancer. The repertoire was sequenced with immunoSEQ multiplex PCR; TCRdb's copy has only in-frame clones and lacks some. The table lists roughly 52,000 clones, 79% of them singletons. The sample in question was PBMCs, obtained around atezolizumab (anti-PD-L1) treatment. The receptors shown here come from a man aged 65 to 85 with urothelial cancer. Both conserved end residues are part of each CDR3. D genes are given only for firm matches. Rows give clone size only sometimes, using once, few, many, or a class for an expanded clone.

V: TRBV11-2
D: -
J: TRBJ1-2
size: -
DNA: TGTGCCAGCAGCTTACACGGGACACAAGCTAACTATGGCTACACCTTC
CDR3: CASSLHGTQANYGYTF

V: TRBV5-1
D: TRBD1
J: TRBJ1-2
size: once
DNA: TGCGCCAGCAGCCTAGGACAGGGTCGTGGCTACACCTTC
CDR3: CASSLGQGRGYTF

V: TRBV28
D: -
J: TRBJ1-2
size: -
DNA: TGTGCCAGCAGTTTCGGGTGGCGGGAGAGGGGCTACACCTTC
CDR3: CASSFGWRERGYTF

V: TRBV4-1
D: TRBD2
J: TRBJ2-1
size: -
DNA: TGCGCCAGCAGCGTACCGGGACTAGTGTATGAGCAGTTCTTC
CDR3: CASSVPGLVYEQFF

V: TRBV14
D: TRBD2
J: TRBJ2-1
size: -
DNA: TGTGCCAGCAGCCCCTTTTTGGGACTAGCGGGAGGATTCTACAATGAGCAGTTCTTC
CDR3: CASSPFLGLAGGFYNEQFF

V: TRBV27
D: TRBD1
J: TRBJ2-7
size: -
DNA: TGTGCCAGCAGTTTAGGGGCAGGGGGTCAGTACGAGCAGTACTTC
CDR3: CASSLGAGGQYEQYF

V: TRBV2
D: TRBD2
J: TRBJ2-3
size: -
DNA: TGTGCCAGCAGTGAAGCGCGCGGGAGAGGGGCAGATACGCAGTATTTT
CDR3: CASSEARGRGADTQYF

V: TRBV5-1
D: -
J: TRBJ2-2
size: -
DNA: TGCGCCAGCAGCTCGGACAGCCAAGCCGGGGAGCTGTTTTTT
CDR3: CASSSDSQAGELFF

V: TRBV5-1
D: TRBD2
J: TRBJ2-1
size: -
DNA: TGCGCCAGCAGCTTGGACAGCGGGGCTAACAATGAGCAGTTCTTC
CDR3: CASSLDSGANNEQFF

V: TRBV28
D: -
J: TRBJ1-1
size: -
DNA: TGTGCCAGCAGTTTTACGACGGGACAAATGAACACTGAAGCTTTCTTT
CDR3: CASSFTTGQMNTEAFF

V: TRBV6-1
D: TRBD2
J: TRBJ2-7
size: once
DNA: TGTGCCAGCAGTGGTCGAGCGGGAGGGTCGGGAGAGCAGTACTTC
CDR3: CASSGRAGGSGEQYF

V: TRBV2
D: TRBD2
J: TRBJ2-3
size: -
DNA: TGTGCCAGCGGATCATTAGGGCTAGCGGGAGGGATGAACCCAGATACGCAGTATTTT
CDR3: CASGSLGLAGGMNPDTQYF

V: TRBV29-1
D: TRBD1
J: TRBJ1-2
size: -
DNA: TGCAGCGTTGGGTCCCGGGACAGGTCCCGGGGTGGCTACACCTTC
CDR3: CSVGSRDRSRGGYTF

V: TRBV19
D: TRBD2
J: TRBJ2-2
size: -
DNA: TGTGCCAGTAGTATCGGACTAGCGGGTAACACCGGGGAGCTGTTTTTT
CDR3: CASSIGLAGNTGELFF

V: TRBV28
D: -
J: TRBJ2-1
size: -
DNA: TGTGCCAGCAGTGCCCGGGGCAGGGGCCACAATGAGCAGTTCTTC
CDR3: CASSARGRGHNEQFF

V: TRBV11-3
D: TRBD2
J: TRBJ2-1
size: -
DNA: TGTGCCAGCAGCTTAAACCCACATCGAGCTAGCGGGAGAGACAATGAGCAGTTCTTC
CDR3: CASSLNPHRASGRDNEQFF

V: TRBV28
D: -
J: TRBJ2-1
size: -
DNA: TGTGCCAGCAGTTTGACGAGGGGACTCAATGAGCAGTTCTTC
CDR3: CASSLTRGLNEQFF

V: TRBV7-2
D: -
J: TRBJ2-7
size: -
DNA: TGTGCCAGCAGCTCCGATCGAAGTAGCGCCGAGCAGTACTTC
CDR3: CASSSDRSSAEQYF

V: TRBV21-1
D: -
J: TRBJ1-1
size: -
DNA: TGTGCCAGCAGCGACAGGGGGCACACTGAAGCTTTCTTT
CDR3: CASSDRGHTEAFF

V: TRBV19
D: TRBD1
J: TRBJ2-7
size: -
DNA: TGTGCCAGTAGTTCGCTCGGAGACAGGGTATCCTACGAGCAGTACTTC
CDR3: CASSSLGDRVSYEQYF

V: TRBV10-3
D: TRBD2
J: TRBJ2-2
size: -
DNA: TGTGCCATCAACTCGGGACTAGCGGGTTCGAACACCGGGGAGCTGTTTTTT
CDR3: CAINSGLAGSNTGELFF

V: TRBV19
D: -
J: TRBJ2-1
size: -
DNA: TGTGCCAGTAGTATAATTACTAGCTCCTACAATGAGCAGTTCTTC
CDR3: CASSIITSSYNEQFF

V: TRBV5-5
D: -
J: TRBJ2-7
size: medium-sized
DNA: TGTGCCAGCAGCCTGGGTGGTGTCGGCGGATTCCTCTCCTACGAGCAGTACTTC
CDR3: CASSLGGVGGFLSYEQYF

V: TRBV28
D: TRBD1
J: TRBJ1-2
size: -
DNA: TGTGCCAGCAGTTTTCATCAGGGGGCGCCCGACTATGGCTACACCTTC
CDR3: CASSFHQGAPDYGYTF

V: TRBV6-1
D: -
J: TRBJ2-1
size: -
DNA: TGTGCCAGCAGTGGGACAACAGGAGGGGTATACAATGAGCAGTTCTTC
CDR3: CASSGTTGGVYNEQFF

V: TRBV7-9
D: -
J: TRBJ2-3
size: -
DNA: TGTGCCAGCAGCTTACTGCGGACTGGACTTGAGGCAGATACGCAGTATTTT
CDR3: CASSLLRTGLEADTQYF

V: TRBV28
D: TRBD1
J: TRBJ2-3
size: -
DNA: TGTGCCATTCCCTTTCACCCCCTCGTCCGGGACAGGGGAACTGCGGATACGCAGTATTTT
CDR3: CAIPFHPLVRDRGTADTQYF

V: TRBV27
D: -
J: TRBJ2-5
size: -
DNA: TGTGCCAGCAGTTTATGGGCGCGGAGGGGCAGGCAAGAGACCCAGTACTTC
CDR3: CASSLWARRGRQETQYF

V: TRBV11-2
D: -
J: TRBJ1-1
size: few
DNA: TGTGCCAGCAGCTTAGTAGGCAGGGGTAAAGTAGGGACTGAAGCTTTCTTT
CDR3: CASSLVGRGKVGTEAFF

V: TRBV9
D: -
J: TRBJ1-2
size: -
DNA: TGTGCCAGCAGCGTAGGCAGAAACGGCTACACCTTC
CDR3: CASSVGRNGYTF

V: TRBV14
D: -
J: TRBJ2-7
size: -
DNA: TGTGCCAGCAGCCTCAGTCTAGACTACGAGCAGTACTTC
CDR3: CASSLSLDYEQYF

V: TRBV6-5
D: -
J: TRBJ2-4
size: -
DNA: TGTGCCAGCAGTTCACAGGGCGGGCAAAACATTCAGTACTTC
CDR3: CASSSQGGQNIQYF